Below are 22 T cell receptor beta chains sequenced from a single sample in a study of early T cells in non-severe SARS-CoV-2 infection. From the 5' RACE reads, TCRdb called clonotypes with MiXCR, one entry per CDR3 protein. The profile shows 70,000 or so distinct CDR3 sequences, roughly an eighth of them singletons. Sequencing was carried out using whole blood. The receptors were sampled from an adult who was a healthcare worker with PCR-confirmed SARS-CoV-2 infection or an uninfected control (not recorded which).

This clonotype was counted a few times. The J gene is TRBJ2-1, the V gene TRBV7-2; no clear D gene. There are 14 residues in the CDR3. CDR1 is SGHTA and CDR2 is FQGNSA in the germline V gene. V was cut by 0 bases and J by 5 bases, with 8 bases left in between. The CDR3 DNA reads TGTGCCAGCAGCTTAGCCGTGGCCCACAATGAGCAGTTCTTC. Amino acid sequence: CASSLAVAHNEQFF. Together with reference TRBV7-2 and TRBJ2-1, the CDR3 gives the full variable domain: GAGVSQSPSNKVTEKGKDVELRCDPISGHTALYWYRQSLGQGLEFLIYFQGNSAPDKSGLPSDRFSAERTGGSVSTLTIQRTQQEDSAVYLCASSLAVAHNEQFFGPGTRLTVL.

This clonotype was recorded a few times. The chain couples TRBV29-1 to TRBJ2-1; D may match TRBD1 or TRBD2 (5 bases each). CDR3 length: 13 residues. From germline, CDR1 is SQVTM and CDR2 ANQGSEA. The ends were cut back, 3 bases at V and 9 bases at J, with 15 bases in the middle. The CDR3 bases are TGCAGCGTTGATGTTGGGGGAGTGGGTGAGCAGTTCTTC. Its protein is CSVDVGGVGEQFF.

The chain joins TRBV7-2 to TRBJ1-1; D call uncertain. V lost 3 bases and J lost 4, with 3 bases in between. From germline, CDR1 is SGHTA and CDR2 FQGNSA. The CDR3 extends over 11 amino acids. DNA of the CDR3: TGTGCCAGCAGCTTCGGCACTGAAGCTTTCTTT. This codes for CASSFGTEAFF.

V gene TRBV18 combines with J gene TRBJ2-3; tentative D call: TRBD1 (5 bases). CDR3 length: 17 residues. The V gene lost 3 bases and the J gene lost 2 bases, with 18 bases spanning the gap. Germline CDR1 is KGHSH and CDR2 is LQKENI. In nucleotides, the CDR3 is TGTGCCAGCTCACCCCTGGACATCTCCCCAATCACAGATACGCAGTATTTT. As protein: CASSPLDISPITDTQYF.

The chain couples TRBV5-1 to TRBJ2-3, with D tentatively TRBD2 (5 bases). Trimming took off 3 bases at V and 4 bases at J, with 9 bases between the two ends. Looked up from germline, CDR1 is SGHRS and CDR2 is YFSETQ. The CDR3 contains 13 residues. The CDR3 DNA follows: TGCGCCAGCAGCTGGAAGGGAGCAGATACGCAGTATTTT. This codes for CASSWKGADTQYF.

This clonotype was picked up a small number of times. The V gene is TRBV28, the J gene TRBJ2-6, with 7 bases identical to TRBD1. V lost 5 bases to trimming and J lost 4 bases; unmatched junction nucleotides: 11. Germline assignment: CDR1 MDHEN and CDR2 SYDVKM. The CDR3 extends over 17 amino acids. The CDR3 DNA sequence: TGTGCCAGCAGTCGGGACAGCCGTAGCTCGGGGGCCAACGTCCTGACTTTC. As protein: CASSRDSRSSGANVLTF. The variable domain in full, with the rest retrieved from reference TRBV28 and TRBJ2-6, is DVKVTQSSRYLVKRTGEKVFLECVQDMDHENMFWYRQDPGLGLRLIYFSYDVKMKEKGDIPEGYSVSREKKERFSLILESASTNQTSMYLCASSRDSRSSGANVLTFGAGSRLTVL.

This clonotype was detected a few times. The CDR3 region is CASSGPPLYGYTF. CDR3 coding DNA: TGTGCCAGCAGCGGGCCACCATTATATGGCTACACCTTC. This chain links TRBV9 with TRBJ1-2; no clear D. The CDR3 loop spans 13 amino acids. Germline V CDR1 and CDR2: SGDLS, YYNGEE. Trimming shortened V by 3 bases and J by 5 bases, and 11 bases separated the two germline ends.

The chain has TRBV5-4 and TRBJ1-6; D uncertain. This CDR3 comprises 14 residues. The V gene lost 3 bases and the J gene lost 2 bases, with 6 bases spanning the gap. CDR1 is SGHNT and CDR2 is YYREEE in the germline V gene (reference sequence). CDR3 region: CASSSEAYNSPLHF. The CDR3 coding sequence is TGTGCCAGCAGCTCCGAGGCCTATAATTCACCCCTCCACTTT.

This clonotype was recorded at least ten times. This sequence joins TRBV7-9 and TRBJ2-3; the match to TRBD1 covers 7 bases. The CDR3 is made up of 16 amino acids. V trimming: 5 bases; J trimming: 3 bases; junction bases outside the gene matches: 11. Germline V gene lookup returns CDR1 SEHNR and CDR2 FQNEAQ (reference sequence). The CDR3 region is CASSDNRGDSTDTQYF. DNA for the CDR3: TGTGCCAGCAGCGATAACCGAGGGGACAGTACAGATACGCAGTATTTT.

This clonotype was recorded many times. The chain carries TRBV29-1 and TRBJ2-3; tentatively, D is TRBD1 or TRBD2 (5 bases each). Germline CDR1 is SQVTM and CDR2 is ANQGSEA. The CDR3 runs 12 residues. V was shortened by 8 bases and J by 5 bases, with 14 bases between the two germline ends. The CDR3 DNA sequence: TGCAGCACCACCTGGGACGGAGATACGCAGTATTTT. Translated: CSTTWDGDTQYF.

V is TRBV10-3 and J is TRBJ2-1; TRBD2 might be the D (5 bases). The V end lost 3 bases, the J end lost 7 bases, and 7 bases lay between the germline ends. The germline V gene has CDR1 ENHRY and CDR2 SYGVKD. This CDR3 comprises 12 residues. The CDR3 DNA reads as TGTGCCATCAGTGACAGAGGGAATGAGCAGTTCTTC. Translating it yields CAISDRGNEQFF.

This clonotype appeared a few times. The rearrangement uses TRBV29-1 and TRBJ2-2; D is unresolved. The CDR3 runs 13 residues. CDR1 is SQVTM and CDR2 is ANQGSEA in the germline V gene. V gave up 6 bases and J gave up 8 bases, with 16 bases separating them. The CDR3 reads CSVKVGRIGELFF. DNA for the CDR3: TGCAGCGTAAAGGTGGGCCGAATAGGGGAGCTGTTTTTT.

CDR3 nucleotide sequence: TGCAGTGCTAGAGAGGGACAGCGATATGGCTACACCTTC. Encoded protein: CSAREGQRYGYTF. The chain joins TRBV20-1 to TRBJ1-2; 7 positions match TRBD1. Losses at the gene ends were 0 bases for V and 5 bases for J; bases not matched to a gene: 3. Germline loops: CDR1 DFQATT, CDR2 SNEGSKA (reference sequence). The CDR3 contains 13 residues.

The rearrangement uses TRBV7-3 and TRBJ2-2, with D perhaps matching TRBD1 (6 bases). Germline lookup yields CDR1 SGHTA and CDR2 FQGTGA. CDR3 length equals 13 residues. The V and J ends lost 2 bases and 10 bases respectively, with 11 bases between them. CDR3 residues: CASSLGGAEELFF. The DNA of the CDR3 is TGTGCCAGCAGCTTAGGGGGCGCGGAGGAGCTGTTTTTT. Full variable domain (remainder filled in from reference TRBV7-3 and TRBJ2-2): GAGVSQTPSNKVTEKGKYVELRCDPISGHTALYWYRQSLGQGPEFLIYFQGTGAADDSGLPNDRFFAVRPEGSVSTLKIQRTERGDSAVYLCASSLGGAEELFFGEGSRLTVL.

This clonotype was picked up a small number of times. The chain is built from TRBV27 and TRBJ2-6; D not resolved. Trimming shortened V by 6 bases and J by 0 bases, and 9 bases separated the two germline ends. Germline V gene lookup returns CDR1 MNHEY and CDR2 SMNVEV (reference sequence). This CDR3 spans 15 amino acids. CDR3 amino acids: CASSLQLSGANVLTF. The DNA of the CDR3 is TGTGCCAGCAGCCTACAGCTCTCTGGGGCCAACGTCCTGACTTTC.

This clonotype was counted at least ten times. The CDR3 coding sequence is TGTGCCAGCAGCTTAAACACTGAAGCTTTCTTT. The encoded protein is CASSLNTEAFF. The V and J genes are TRBV11-2 and TRBJ1-1; D unresolved. The ends were cut back, 2 bases at V and 2 bases at J, with 0 bases in the middle. Germline-derived CDR1 and CDR2 are SGHAT and FQNNGV. CDR3 length: 11 amino acids.

V gene TRBV27 combines with J gene TRBJ2-7, with D possibly matching TRBD2 (5 bases). Deletions cut 8 bases from V and 1 base from J, with 24 bases between. This CDR3 spans 17 amino acids. Germline lookup yields CDR1 MNHEY and CDR2 SMNVEV (reference sequence). The CDR3 region is CASSEQDRLQISYEQYF. The DNA for the CDR3 is TGTGCCAGCTCGGAGCAGGACCGACTACAAATTTCCTACGAGCAGTACTTC.

Ten or more counts support this clonotype. This chain joins TRBV3-1 and TRBJ2-3; weak D call: TRBD1 (6 bases). V lost 5 bases, J lost 6 bases, and 18 bases lay in between. The CDR3 is made up of 15 amino acids. Per germline, CDR1 LGHDT and CDR2 YNNKEL (reference sequence). For the CDR3, the DNA is TGTGCCAGCAGCTACAGGGTCAAAGGAACTGATACGCAGTATTTT. This translates into CASSYRVKGTDTQYF.

This clonotype was picked up many times. V and J are TRBV12-3 or TRBV12-4 and TRBJ1-2, with D unclear. Trimming took 3 bases from V and 8 from J, leaving 13 bases between them. This CDR3 has 13 amino acids. The CDR3 nucleotides are TGTGCCAGCAGTTTGCAGAGGGCCTGGGGCTACACCTTC. Residues: CASSLQRAWGYTF.

The V gene is TRBV6-1, the J gene TRBJ2-1, with TRBD2 matching over 8 bases. The germline CDR1 and CDR2 sequences are MNHNS and SASEGT. The CDR3 runs to 16 residues. With V trimmed by 3 bases and J by 4 bases, 8 bases remained unmatched. CDR3 bases: TGTGCCAGCAGTGAGAGAGGCGGGGGGACGTACAATGAGCAGTTCTTC. It yields the protein CASSERGGGTYNEQFF.

Ten or more counts support this clonotype. This chain uses TRBV2 with TRBJ1-5; D uncertain. Germline V gene data show CDR1 as SNHLY and CDR2 as FYNNEI. Trimming took off 4 bases at V and 9 bases at J, with 13 bases between the two ends. The CDR3 loop spans 13 amino acids. CDR3 in amino acids: CASSVGGGWPQHF. CDR3 coding DNA: TGTGCCAGCAGTGTTGGAGGCGGGTGGCCCCAGCATTTT.

Turning to this clonotype: At one end, the junction sequence differs from germline, possibly due to a read error. The rearrangement links TRBV7-2 to TRBJ2-3; a possible D gene is TRBD1 (6 bases). Germline V gene data show CDR1 as SGHTA and CDR2 as FQGNSA. The CDR3 sequence is 14 residues long. CDR3 protein: CASSPGTRPDMQYF. CDR3 in DNA: TGTGCCAGCAGCCCTGGGACACGTCCAGATATGCAGTATTTT.